Here is one T cell receptor beta chain with its context. The antigen is undetermined. TCRdb's table, derived via immunoSEQ multiplex PCR, lists solely in-frame clones and lacks some. The profile shows approximately 150,000 clones, about 92% of them singletons. This specimen belongs to a study of T cell responses to AZD1222 COVID-19 vaccine. Study-level findings and limits: At study baseline, merely more than 5 AZD1222 recipients were seropositive. Donors skewed white British and female; clonal diversity was possibly underestimated. Of spike-specific TCRs, nearly half reportedly target regions left unmutated in variants. Spike-spanning, vaccine-associated CD4 TCRs were dominant at 160-218 and 743-854.

V lost 6 bases and J 3 bases, leaving 12 bases between the germline ends. The CDR3 runs 15 residues. CDR1 and CDR2 from the germline V gene are SGHTA and FQGNSA. V usage is TRBV7-2 and J usage is TRBJ2-6; D remains ambiguous. The TCR sequence derives from an adult in good health. The sample was peripheral blood, taken on day 0 of AZD1222 vaccination. The CDR3 sequence is CASSQSTLGANVLTF. Written as DNA, the CDR3 is TGTGCCAGCAGTCAGTCGACCCTTGGGGCCAACGTCCTGACTTTC.